One sample yielded the 11 T cell receptor beta chains listed below, sequenced in a study of blood T cell repertoires in COVID-19. Method: immunoSEQ multiplex PCR; TCRdb's copy keeps in-frame clones and lacks some. This sample yields under 250,000 clones, of which more than 75% are seen a single time; about 1.7% belongs to the top ten. Sequencing was carried out using PBMCs or T cells enriched from blood (not recorded which). These receptors came from a man aged 40-49 years who had recovered from COVID-19.

The chain is built from TRBV19 and TRBJ2-5; 8 positions match TRBD2. Germline V gives CDR1 LNHDA, CDR2 SQIVND (reference sequence). The ends lost 7 bases at V and 5 bases at J; junction bases unmatched: 6. This CDR3 is built from 13 residues. CDR3 in DNA: TGTGCCAGTACCACCGGGACTAGGGAGACCCAGTACTTC. Its translation is CASTTGTRETQYF.

V and J are TRBV12-3 or TRBV12-4 and TRBJ1-2; TRBD1 aligns across 7 bases. The CDR3 extends over 13 amino acids. Unmatched junction bases numbered 4, after V lost 5 bases and J lost 4 bases. DNA of the CDR3: TGTGCCAGCAGTCCTCCAGGGGGCTATGGCTACACCTTC. Translation: CASSPPGGYGYTF.

This sequence joins TRBV5-5 and TRBJ2-7; TRBD1 matches at 9 bases. J lost 0 bases, V lost 2 bases, and 9 bases had no gene match. Germline V gene sequence: CDR1 SGHKS, CDR2 YYEKEE (reference sequence). CDR3 length equals 17 residues. The CDR3 DNA reads as TGTGCCAGCAGCTTAGAAGGGACAGGGTTGAGCTCCTACGAGCAGTACTTC. Translating it yields CASSLEGTGLSSYEQYF.

The rearrangement joins TRBV6-5 to TRBJ2-3, with 8 bases identical to TRBD2. CDR3 size: 13 residues. Germline trimming cut 8 bases from V and 3 bases from J; bases unmatched to any gene: 4. CDR1 and CDR2 from the germline V gene are MNHEY and SVGAGI. The CDR3 here is CASSGGPTDTQYF. The DNA for the CDR3 is TGTGCCAGCTCGGGGGGGCCTACAGATACGCAGTATTTT.

This chain uses TRBV30 with TRBJ1-3, with D tentatively TRBD1 (6 bases). V lost 2 bases and J lost 7, with 6 bases in between. The CDR3 spans 11 residues. Germline V gene data show CDR1 as GTSNPN and CDR2 as SVGIG (reference sequence). CDR3 DNA: TGTGCCTGGAGTCAGGGGAACACCATATATTTT. Protein sequence: CAWSQGNTIYF.

The chain joins TRBV11-2 to TRBJ2-2; 10 bases are a match to TRBD2. This CDR3 is 15 amino acids long. V shed 6 bases and J 2 bases; nucleotides not matched to a gene: 3. Germline-derived CDR1 and CDR2 are SGHAT and FQNNGV. CDR3 protein: CASRRTSGNTGELFF. CDR3 DNA sequence: TGTGCCAGCAGAAGGACTAGCGGAAACACCGGGGAGCTGTTTTTT.

The genes are TRBV5-8 and TRBJ2-5; maybe TRBD2 (5 bases). The CDR3 is 16 residues long. Trimming took off 0 bases at V and 1 base at J, with 13 bases between the two ends. Germline CDR1 reads SGHTS; CDR2 reads YDEGEE. As DNA, the CDR3 is TGTGCCAGCAGCTTGGGAGGACTTCGGATCCAAGAGACCCAGTACTTC. Encoded protein: CASSLGGLRIQETQYF.

This chain links TRBV13 with TRBJ2-1; the D is unclear. The germline CDR1 and CDR2 sequences are PRHDT and FYEKMQ (reference sequence). V gave up 6 bases and J gave up 4 bases, with 13 bases separating them. The CDR3 has 14 residues. The CDR3 loop reads CASRYARDYNEQFF. The CDR3 coding sequence is TGTGCCAGCAGATATGCCCGAGATTACAATGAGCAGTTCTTC.

The table lists this clone with a count of one. The J gene is TRBJ2-3, the V gene TRBV7-2; 10 positions match TRBD2. CDR3 length: 16 residues. The germline gives CDR1 SGHTA, CDR2 FQGNSA. With V trimmed by 5 bases and J by 14 bases, 19 bases remained unmatched. The CDR3 nucleotides read TGTGCCAGCAGCCCCTCCGGAGCGGGGGGGCCGGGGTTGGGGTATTTT. Translating it yields CASSPSGAGGPGLGYF.

The chain uses TRBV7-2 and TRBJ2-7, with 8 bases lining up with TRBD1. CDR1 and CDR2 (germline): SGHTA, FQGNSA. There are 15 residues in the CDR3. The J segment lost 0 bases and the V segment lost 5 bases, leaving 6 bases of the junction unmatched. CDR3: CASSRGQGASYEQYF. DNA for the CDR3: TGTGCCAGCAGCCGTGGACAGGGAGCCTCCTACGAGCAGTACTTC.

In this sample, this clone turned up once. The V call is TRBV19, the J call TRBJ1-2; 8 bases align to TRBD1. This CDR3 has 12 residues. CDR1 and CDR2 (germline): LNHDA, SQIVND (reference sequence). Unmatched junction bases numbered 4, after V lost 5 bases and J lost 8 bases. The chain's CDR3 is CASSPQGAGYTF. DNA for the CDR3: TGTGCCAGTAGTCCCCAGGGGGCGGGCTACACCTTC.